The clone carrying this T cell receptor beta chain was seen only a few times. The antigen is unknown. The data were taken from a study of T-cell memory formation after mild COVID-19. Study findings and constraints: Contracting CD4+ clones sat mainly in CM and EM; CD8+ in EMRA. Contracting clones from day 15 to 85 showed balanced CD4/CD8; later expanders favored CD4+.

TCRdb re-analysed the 5' RACE reads in MiXCR, keeping a single row per CDR3 protein. The repertoire holds under 150,000 distinct CDR3 sequences, with approximately 16% as singletons. The source is an adult woman who had mild COVID-19 (a few samples of this study predate the infection). Cell type and time point are not known. Material for sequencing was PBMCs or a T cell subset sorted from them (not recorded which).

Here the CDR3 reads CASSLTSGPLGNEQFF. CDR3 DNA sequence: TGTGCCAGCAGCCTGACTAGCGGCCCCCTCGGAAATGAGCAGTTCTTC. The rearrangement uses TRBV6-6 and TRBJ2-1; TRBD2 matches at 9 bases. CDR1 MNHNY and CDR2 SVGAGI come from the germline V gene (reference sequence). This CDR3 region has 16 residues. The ends lost 6 bases at V and 7 bases at J; junction bases unmatched: 13.